This TCR beta chain emerged from a study of shared clonotypes between healthy human individuals. Findings and limits, study-wide: The donor pool, a small one, limited the genetic and exposure-history diversity represented. The researchers took only blood, and tissue repertoires probably look different.

Assay used: immunoSEQ multiplex PCR; TCRdb lists only in-frame clones, some missing. The data contain more than 2 million clones, 85% to 95% of them seen just once; the ten biggest clones take up more than 0.1%. The study drew all its donors from Caucasian adults living in Nashville, Tennessee. CDR1 is SQVTM, CDR2 ANQGSEA, per germline. Trimming removed 4 bases from V and 4 bases from J, with 10 bases in between. The CDR3 extends over 12 amino acids. In the case of this clone: The antigen remains unidentified.

The V and J genes are TRBV29-1 and TRBJ1-2; possible D gene TRBD1, 6 bases. The source is a young man in good health. Sequenced: naive CD4+ T cells sorted from blood. The sample's subset: CD45RA+ positively selected. CDR3 sequence: CSVGEDSYGYTF. Written as DNA, the CDR3 is TGCAGCGTTGGAGAGGACAGCTATGGCTACACCTTC.